Following are 19 T cell receptor beta chains from one sample sequenced in a study of T cell repertoires in cytomegalovirus infection. No cognate antigen is known for these TCRs. MiXCR was run by TCRdb on the reads, yielding one entry per CDR3 protein. Here the sample spans hundreds of thousands of distinct CDR3 sequences, approximately 30% being singletons. The sequencing used cultured CD8+ T cells from PBMCs, collected from culture after CMV antigen stimulation. The receptor set was obtained from a human donor in good health (CMV status not recorded). Some clones in this sample may be carry-over from other donors' samples.

This clonotype came up a few times. V is TRBV4-2 and J is TRBJ2-3; 8 bases agree with TRBD1. The ends lost 4 bases at V and 9 bases at J; junction bases unmatched: 9. Germline loops: CDR1 LGHNA, CDR2 YNFKEQ. The CDR3 totals 14 residues. The CDR3 DNA sequence: TGTGCCAGCAGCCGCGGACAGGGCGAACTAACGCAGTATTTT. This gives the protein CASSRGQGELTQYF.

The CDR3, as DNA: TGTGCCAGCAGCTTAGAGCCGGGACAGGGCCCCAGCCACGATCAGCCCCAGCATTTT. Translated: CASSLEPGQGPSHDQPQHF. This chain uses TRBV7-3 with TRBJ1-5, with 9 bases that match TRBD1. CDR3 size: 19 residues. J gave up 5 bases and V 2 bases, and 16 bases lay outside the gene matches. CDR1 and CDR2 (germline): SGHTA, FQGTGA.

This clonotype was observed many times. The V and J genes are TRBV7-6 and TRBJ1-1; D gene uncertain. CDR1 and CDR2 (germline): SGHVS, FNYEAQ. The CDR3 runs 14 residues. Trimming left V 5 bases short and J 0 bases short, with 10 bases between. The CDR3 sequence is CASSPPGLNTEAFF. For the CDR3, the DNA is TGTGCCAGCAGCCCCCCAGGTTTGAACACTGAAGCTTTCTTT.

The V call is TRBV7-6, the J call TRBJ2-7; D may be TRBD1 or TRBD2 (7 bases each). The CDR3 has 17 amino acids. Germline CDR1 is SGHVS and CDR2 is FNYEAQ. The V end was cut by 8 bases, the J end by 3 bases, with 26 bases between. The CDR3 loop is CASGIRQGGSSLYEQYF. The CDR3, as DNA: TGTGCCAGCGGCATACGACAGGGAGGGTCGTCGCTCTACGAGCAGTACTTC.

At least ten counts were recorded for this clonotype. V usage is TRBV7-6 and J usage is TRBJ1-1; 7 nucleotides agree with TRBD1. This CDR3 contains 15 residues. J gave up 4 bases and V 3 bases, and 8 bases lay outside the gene matches. Per the germline V gene, CDR1 is SGHVS and CDR2 is FNYEAQ. In DNA form, the CDR3 reads TGTGCCAGCAGCTTCCGGGACAGCGGGCTCACTGAAGCTTTCTTT. Residues: CASSFRDSGLTEAFF. Full variable domain (remainder filled in from reference TRBV7-6 and TRBJ1-1): GAGVSQSPRYKVTKRGQDVALRCDPISGHVSLYWYRQALGQGPEFLTYFNYEAQQDKSGLPNDRFSAERPEGSISTLTIQRTEQRDSAMYRCASSFRDSGLTEAFFGQGTRLTVV.

This clonotype showed up just a few times. The chain joins TRBV19 to TRBJ2-1; 14 positions match TRBD2. J gave up 0 bases and V 0 bases, and 10 bases lay outside the gene matches. Looked up from germline, CDR1 is LNHDA and CDR2 is SQIVND (reference sequence). The CDR3 covers 21 residues. This CDR3 is CASSIDPRTSGGPDSYNEQFF. The CDR3 DNA reads as TGTGCCAGTAGTATAGATCCCAGGACTAGCGGGGGGCCAGACTCCTACAATGAGCAGTTCTTC.

In its sample, this clonotype was seen a few times. The chain's CDR3 is CASSPSSGTDGYTF. The CDR3 DNA reads TGTGCCAGCAGTCCCTCGTCCGGGACGGATGGCTACACCTTC. The rearrangement links TRBV27 to TRBJ1-2, with TRBD1 as a possible D gene (5 bases). This CDR3 comprises 14 residues. V shed 5 bases and J shed 6 bases, with 16 bases lying between them. Per the germline V gene, CDR1 is MNHEY and CDR2 is SMNVEV (reference sequence).

This clonotype has only a few counts. This rearrangement joins TRBV20-1 to TRBJ2-7; 8 positions agree with TRBD2. CDR1 and CDR2 from the germline V gene are DFQATT and SNEGSKA (reference sequence). Trimming removed 0 bases from V and 3 bases from J; junction bases left unmatched: 7. This CDR3 is 15 amino acids long. The CDR3 DNA follows: TGCAGTGCTAGAGACTTTAGCGGGACCGGCTACGAGCAGTACTTC. Translation: CSARDFSGTGYEQYF.

The chain recombines TRBV7-4 with TRBJ1-2; D call uncertain. The CDR3 runs 11 residues. The germline CDR1 and CDR2 sequences are SGHVT and SQSDAQ. The ends were cut back, 2 bases at V and 8 bases at J, with 6 bases in the middle. The CDR3 loop reads CASSLLEGYTF. CDR3 in DNA: TGTGCCAGCAGCTTACTGGAAGGCTACACCTTC.

A single count supports this clonotype. CDR3 bases: TGTGCCAGCAGTGAATCGGTCGAGGGGGACCTAAAAAACATTCAGTACTTC. Protein sequence: CASSESVEGDLKNIQYF. The J gene is TRBJ2-4, the V gene TRBV25-1; possibly TRBD1 for D (6 bases). V lost 1 base to trimming and J lost 4 bases, with 17 bases between them. This CDR3 contains 17 residues. Germline assignment: CDR1 MGHDK and CDR2 SYGVNS.

This chain connects TRBV6-5 to TRBJ1-2; D gene uncertain. The germline CDR1 and CDR2 sequences are MNHEY and SVGAGI. The CDR3 contains 14 residues. With 4 bases removed from V and 7 bases from J, the gap between germline ends came to 16 bases. CDR3 nucleotides: TGTGCCAGCAGTTCCCCGAGGAACAGCCGTGGCTACACCTTC. It encodes CASSSPRNSRGYTF.

This clonotype was picked up a small number of times. The gene calls are TRBV5-1 and TRBJ2-1; 8 nucleotides line up with TRBD2. Per germline, CDR1 SGHRS and CDR2 YFSETQ. This CDR3 has 18 residues. V shed 0 bases, J shed 0 bases, and the junction held 8 bases outside the gene matches. The CDR3 loop is CASSLAVRGALSYNEQFF. The CDR3 DNA follows: TGCGCCAGCAGCTTGGCGGTGCGGGGGGCTCTCTCCTACAATGAGCAGTTCTTC.

This clonotype was observed a few times. This chain joins TRBV18 and TRBJ1-6; weak D call: TRBD1 (6 bases). The V end lost 4 bases, the J end lost 10 bases, and 20 bases lay between the germline ends. This CDR3 is 16 amino acids long. Germline CDR1 and CDR2: KGHSH and LQKENI. The CDR3 DNA is TGTGCCAGCTCACGGAGGGGGGAGCCCTCCGAATCACCCCTCCACTTT. It yields the protein CASSRRGEPSESPLHF.

The gene calls are TRBV5-1 and TRBJ1-2, with D possibly TRBD1 on 6 matching bases. The V and J ends lost 4 bases and 2 bases respectively, with 12 bases between them. Germline lookup yields CDR1 SGHRS and CDR2 YFSETQ. There are 14 residues in the CDR3. The CDR3 is CASSGDTPNYGYTF. CDR3 nucleotide sequence: TGCGCCAGCAGCGGGGACACTCCAAACTATGGCTACACCTTC.

This clonotype was seen repeatedly, ten times or more. The chain combines TRBV20-1 with TRBJ1-3; D is possibly TRBD1 (6 bases). The CDR3 spans 15 residues. Germline values: CDR1 DFQATT, CDR2 SNEGSKA (reference sequence). V shed 4 bases and J shed 4 bases, with 17 bases lying between them. CDR3 sequence: CSANSPGAPGNTIYF. The CDR3 nucleotides read TGCAGTGCTAACTCCCCAGGGGCCCCCGGAAACACCATATATTTT.

The rearrangement uses TRBV7-9 and TRBJ1-2; possibly TRBD1 for D (5 bases). Trimming cost V 5 bases and J 4 bases, with 32 bases left between them. The CDR3 runs 20 residues. Germline V gene sequence: CDR1 SEHNR, CDR2 FQNEAQ (reference sequence). CDR3 nucleotides: TGTGCCAGCAGCCCCGGACACGAGGGAGGGCCTGGTAGTCGGGGCTATGGCTACACCTTC. Translated, it gives CASSPGHEGGPGSRGYGYTF.

The rearrangement uses TRBV6-1 and TRBJ1-2; 9 bases agree with TRBD1. The V segment lost 5 bases and the J segment 7 bases; nucleotides outside the gene matches: 8. There are 14 residues in the CDR3. Germline CDR1 is MNHNS and CDR2 is SASEGT. In DNA, the CDR3 is TGTGCCAGCAGTCCCGACAGGGGGATAAGTGGCTACACCTTC. This sequence encodes CASSPDRGISGYTF.

The chain carries TRBV27 and TRBJ2-7; perhaps TRBD2 as D (6 bases). This CDR3 contains 14 residues. CDR1 and CDR2 from the germline V gene are MNHEY and SMNVEV (reference sequence). Trimming took off 5 bases at V and 3 bases at J, with 14 bases between the two ends. CDR3 in amino acids: CASSPRGILYEQYV. Written as DNA, the CDR3 is TGTGCCAGCAGTCCCCGGGGGATACTCTACGAGCAGTACGTC.

The chain is built from TRBV19 and TRBJ1-1; D remains unclear. V shed 6 bases and J shed 8 bases, with 13 bases lying between them. There are 12 residues in the CDR3. Germline-derived CDR1 and CDR2 are LNHDA and SQIVND (reference sequence). The CDR3 DNA sequence: TGTGCCAGTAGGCATCAAAGTACCGAAGCTTTCTTT. Translating it yields CASRHQSTEAFF.